Below, 21 T cell receptor beta chains from the same sample are listed, as sequenced in a study of post-analysis software for immune sequencing data. Unique molecular identifiers had been added to the TCR beta cDNA libraries. One entry per CDR3 protein results from TCRdb running MiXCR on the PCR reads. Among around 160,000 distinct CDR3 sequences listed, about 37% were seen once. Sequenced material: blood, taken after autologous hematopoietic stem cell transplantation. These receptors were obtained from a girl under 18 with multiple sclerosis.

This clonotype was counted only a few times. The chain links TRBV5-1 to TRBJ2-5; 7 bases map to TRBD2. There are 15 residues in the CDR3. Losses at the gene ends were 2 bases for V and 5 bases for J; bases not matched to a gene: 9. The germline CDR1 and CDR2 sequences are SGHRS and YFSETQ. CDR3 nucleotides: TGCGCCAGCAGCTTTACGGGGCCAGCGGGGGAGACCCAGTACTTC. Translation gives CASSFTGPAGETQYF.

Remarks on this clonotype: A read error may account for a junction end that differs from germline. This rearrangement joins TRBV28 to TRBJ2-5, with 8 bases that match TRBD1. Germline lookup yields CDR1 MDHEN and CDR2 SYDVKM. The CDR3 sequence is 12 residues long. This CDR3 is CASSLSSGGWYF. The CDR3 DNA sequence: TGTGCCAGCAGCTTATCCTCAGGGGGCTGGTACTTC.

The chain uses TRBV7-3 and TRBJ2-1; D might be TRBD2 (5 bases). Germline lookup yields CDR1 SGHTA and CDR2 FQGTGA. The CDR3 contains 14 residues. The germline V and J ends were trimmed by 5 bases and 5 bases, with 13 bases remaining between them. CDR3 nucleotides: TGTGCCAGCAGCCAGAGGGCCCTCGACAATGAGCAGTTCTTC. Amino acids: CASSQRALDNEQFF.

This clonotype was detected many times. This sequence joins TRBV14 and TRBJ1-4, with no clear D. V lost 0 bases to trimming and J lost 5 bases, with 16 bases between them. The CDR3 is made up of 17 amino acids. CDR1 is SGHDN, CDR2 FVKESK, per germline. The DNA for the CDR3 is TGTGCCAGCAGCCAAGAGGGTGAGGACGACGAAAATGAAAAACTGTTTTTT. It encodes CASSQEGEDDENEKLFF.

The chain joins TRBV9 to TRBJ1-2; D unclear. The CDR3 extends over 13 amino acids. V lost 0 bases to trimming and J lost 1 base, with 4 bases between them. CDR1 and CDR2 from the germline V gene are SGDLS and YYNGEE. The CDR3 region has the DNA TGTGCCAGCAGCGTAGGTGTTAACTATGGCTACACCTTC. Residues: CASSVGVNYGYTF.

The rearrangement joins TRBV4-3 to TRBJ2-3; 8 bases line up with TRBD2. The CDR3 consists of 17 residues. Germline values: CDR1 LGHNA, CDR2 YSLEER. The junction had 10 bases not matched to a gene; V was cut back by 0 bases and J by 5 bases. CDR3 sequence: CASSQEGAGGAGDTQYF. The CDR3 nucleotides read TGCGCCAGCAGCCAAGAAGGCGCGGGGGGTGCGGGAGATACGCAGTATTTT.

This clonotype was counted a few times. The V and J genes are TRBV20-1 and TRBJ1-6; D unclear. Per the germline V gene, CDR1 is DFQATT and CDR2 is SNEGSKA (reference sequence). The length of the CDR3 is 12 residues. V gave up 6 bases and J gave up 7 bases, with 10 bases separating them. The DNA of the CDR3 is TGCAGTGCCCAACACGGGAATTCACCCCTCCACTTT. Its protein is CSAQHGNSPLHF.

This chain links TRBV20-1 with TRBJ2-6; 7 nucleotides agree with TRBD2. CDR3 length: 15 amino acids. Germline V gene sequence: CDR1 DFQATT, CDR2 SNEGSKA (reference sequence). Trimming removed 5 bases from V and 0 bases from J; junction bases left unmatched: 4. CDR3 in DNA: TGCAGTGCTGGGGGGGGGGACTCTGGGGCCAACGTCCTGACTTTC. Its translation is CSAGGGDSGANVLTF.

This clonotype was recorded a few times. The chain links TRBV7-8 to TRBJ2-7; 7 bases are a match to TRBD2. The ends lost 1 base at V and 0 bases at J; junction bases unmatched: 9. Germline assignment: CDR1 SGHVS and CDR2 FQNEAQ. This CDR3 contains 17 residues. CDR3 residues: CASSLGGRGGTSYEQYF. The CDR3 DNA follows: TGTGCCAGCAGCTTAGGTGGGAGGGGCGGGACCTCCTACGAGCAGTACTTC.

The chain combines TRBV20-1 with TRBJ2-7; weak D call: TRBD2 (5 bases). The CDR3 covers 15 residues. V lost 0 bases and J 10 bases, leaving 22 bases between the germline ends. The germline CDR1 and CDR2 sequences are DFQATT and SNEGSKA (reference sequence). The CDR3 region is CSARDQSAGLAAQYF. DNA of the CDR3: TGCAGTGCTAGAGACCAATCGGCAGGACTGGCGGCCCAGTACTTC.

The chain combines TRBV5-4 with TRBJ2-1, with D possibly matching TRBD2 (5 bases). V was clipped by 1 base and J by 12 bases, with 26 bases between them. The CDR3 loop spans 17 amino acids. CDR1 is SGHNT, CDR2 YYREEE, per germline (reference sequence). The chain's CDR3 is CASSLRPPLGASQGQFF. The CDR3 nucleotides read TGTGCCAGCAGCTTGCGACCACCCTTGGGAGCTTCTCAAGGGCAGTTCTTC.

The chain combines TRBV7-9 with TRBJ2-6; no reliable D call. This CDR3 region has 15 residues. The V gene lost 0 bases and the J gene lost 2 bases, with 5 bases spanning the gap. Germline V gene data show CDR1 as SEHNR and CDR2 as FQNEAQ (reference sequence). The CDR3 nucleotides read TGTGCCAGCAGCTTAGCAGGGACTGGGGCCAACGTCCTGACTTTC. Amino acids: CASSLAGTGANVLTF.

This clonotype turned up a few times. The chain carries TRBV9 and TRBJ2-3, with D maybe TRBD2 (6 bases). CDR1 SGDLS and CDR2 YYNGEE come from the germline V gene. The CDR3 runs to 14 residues. V lost 4 bases and J 4 bases, leaving 13 bases between the germline ends. CDR3 loop: CASSKTSSPDTQYF. For the CDR3, the DNA is TGTGCCAGCAGCAAGACTAGTAGCCCAGATACGCAGTATTTT. Variable domain in full (rest from reference TRBV9 and TRBJ2-3): DSGVTQTPKHLITATGQRVTLRCSPRSGDLSVYWYQQSLDQGLQFLIQYYNGEERAKGNILERFSAQQFPDLHSELNLSSLELGDSALYFCASSKTSSPDTQYFGPGTRLTVL.

This chain links TRBV12-3 or TRBV12-4 with TRBJ1-2; D might be TRBD1 (5 bases). The CDR3 runs 15 residues. V was pared by 2 bases and J by 6 bases, with 16 bases between. CDR3 sequence: CASSLRSRDGDGYTF. The CDR3 DNA is TGTGCCAGCAGTTTAAGGTCTAGGGACGGCGATGGCTACACCTTC.

Details on this clonotype: The junction departs from germline at one end; a sequencing error may be responsible. The rearrangement links TRBV4-1 to TRBJ2-2; 12 bases align to TRBD2. Germline V gene lookup returns CDR1 MGHRA and CDR2 YSYEKL. CDR3 length: 19 amino acids. In nucleotides, the CDR3 is TGCGCCAGCAGCCAACCTCGCGGACTAGCGGGAAAGAACACCGGGGAGCGGTTTTTT. This translates into CASSQPRGLAGKNTGERFF.

The chain joins TRBV10-3 to TRBJ2-1, with D maybe TRBD1 (5 bases). The CDR3 runs to 16 residues. CDR1 ENHRY and CDR2 SYGVKD come from the germline V gene. Trimming pared 4 bases from V and 5 bases from J, leaving 18 bases between. The CDR3 reads CAISGRQLRDDNEQFF. The DNA for the CDR3 is TGTGCCATCAGTGGGAGACAGCTACGAGATGACAATGAGCAGTTCTTC.

V and J are TRBV11-2 and TRBJ2-1; 8 bases align to TRBD2. This CDR3 contains 16 residues. Germline V CDR1 and CDR2: SGHAT, FQNNGV. V was pared by 1 base and J by 0 bases, with 2 bases of the junction left unmatched. The CDR3 region is CASSLGSGSSYNEQFF. Written as DNA, the CDR3 is TGTGCCAGCAGCTTAGGAAGCGGGAGCTCCTACAATGAGCAGTTCTTC.

In this sample, this clonotype turned up many times. As DNA, the CDR3 is TGCAGCGTTGAAGATCGATGGCTAGCGGGGCTCAATGAGCAGTTCTTC. Translated, it gives CSVEDRWLAGLNEQFF. The chain links TRBV29-1 to TRBJ2-1; 9 bases fit TRBD2. The CDR3 has 16 amino acids. Germline V lookup: CDR1 SQVTM, CDR2 ANQGSEA. The V and J ends lost 0 bases and 6 bases, in that order; junction bases with no gene match: 9.

In its sample, this clonotype was seen a few times. The V gene is TRBV28, the J gene TRBJ2-3, with a tentative D call TRBD2 (5 bases). The germline gives CDR1 MDHEN, CDR2 SYDVKM. This CDR3 comprises 14 residues. V shed 3 bases and J shed 6 bases, with 13 bases lying between them. CDR3 nucleotides: TGTGCCAGCAGTTTTTGGGGAGACGCTGATACGCAGTATTTT. Its protein is CASSFWGDADTQYF. The full variable domain, completed using reference TRBV28 and TRBJ2-3, is DVKVTQSSRYLVKRTGEKVFLECVQDMDHENMFWYRQDPGLGLRLIYFSYDVKMKEKGDIPEGYSVSREKKERFSLILESASTNQTSMYLCASSFWGDADTQYFGPGTRLTVL.

The V gene is TRBV5-1, the J gene TRBJ2-1; 12 bases line up with TRBD2. The trim removed 0 bases at V and 1 base at J, leaving 2 bases unmatched. This CDR3 is 17 amino acids long. Germline-derived CDR1 and CDR2 are SGHRS and YFSETQ. CDR3 amino acids: CASSLGGLAGSYNEQFF. The CDR3 DNA reads TGCGCCAGCAGCTTGGGCGGACTAGCGGGATCCTACAATGAGCAGTTCTTC.

This chain connects TRBV6-2 or TRBV6-3 to TRBJ2-5; D call uncertain. CDR3 size: 12 residues. Germline V CDR1 and CDR2: MNHEY, SVGEGT. V was shortened by 2 bases and J by 1 base, with 2 bases between the two germline ends. The CDR3 DNA follows: TGTGCCAGCAGTTACGGCCAAGAGACCCAGTACTTC. It codes for CASSYGQETQYF.